This TCR beta chain derives from a study of Graves' ophthalmopathy and Graves' hyperthyroidism. Across the study: Peripheral blood (taken before any treatment) was collected at initial diagnosis. Study results and caveats: Also, most clonotypes expanded in the thyroid above 0.001 frequency appeared in blood. A model of 13 signatures distinguished ophthalmopathy from stable hyperthyroidism at around 90% sensitivity and 65% to 84% specificity.

Comment on this clonotype: The antigen is undetermined. A read error may produce the germline difference seen at one junction end.

Amplified material comprised TCR beta CDR3 regions derived from RNA transcripts. An opening RT-PCR round employed HTBI primers and preceded a second-round multiplex PCR. TCRdb re-called the multiplex PCR reads through MiXCR, storing one row per CDR3 protein. The table has 30,000 to 50,000 distinct CDR3 sequences, around half seen once. CDR3 length: 15 amino acids. The germline V gene encodes CDR1 SGHRS and CDR2 YFSETQ. Stable hyperthyroid donors showed no ophthalmopathy during 18 months follow-up. The J gene is TRBJ1-5, the V gene TRBV5-1; TRBD1 agrees at 9 bases. Sequenced sample: peripheral blood. The TCR was taken from an adult woman with stable Graves' hyperthyroidism. The CDR3 loop is CASSLGGTGNQPQHF. The DNA of the CDR3 is TGTGCCAGCAGCTTGGGGGGGACAGGGAATCAGCCCCAGCATTTT. Complete variable domain (other parts from reference TRBV5-1 and TRBJ1-5): KAGVTQTPRYLIKTRGQQVTLSCSPISGHRSVSWYQQTPGQGLQFLFEYFSETQRNKGNFPGRFSGRQFSNSRSEMNVSTLELGDSALYLCASSLGGTGNQPQHFGDGTRLSIL.